Here is one T cell receptor (beta chain) with its context. Antigen: not known. The sample comes from a study of cytomegalovirus exposure and HLA in healthy donors. Study findings and constraints: A cluster of highly shared sequence variants was likely a sequencing artifact.

Primers included in the PCR were 60 Vbeta and 13 Jbeta primers. Some clones are missing from TCRdb's copy, which holds only in-frame ones; the method was immunoSEQ multiplex PCR. In all, the sample yields about 140,000 clones. Trimming cost V 3 bases and J 2 bases, with 14 bases left between them. CDR3 length: 15 residues. Germline V gene sequence: CDR1 MNHEY, CDR2 SMNVEV (reference sequence). The TCR was taken from a man aged 40-50 years in good health and CMV-seronegative. J is TRBJ2-7 and V is TRBV27, with a tentative D call TRBD1 (5 bases). Sequencing used PBMCs. CDR3: CASSLGQGRAYEQYF. CDR3 coding DNA: TGTGCCAGCAGTTTGGGCCAGGGTAGAGCCTACGAGCAGTACTTC.